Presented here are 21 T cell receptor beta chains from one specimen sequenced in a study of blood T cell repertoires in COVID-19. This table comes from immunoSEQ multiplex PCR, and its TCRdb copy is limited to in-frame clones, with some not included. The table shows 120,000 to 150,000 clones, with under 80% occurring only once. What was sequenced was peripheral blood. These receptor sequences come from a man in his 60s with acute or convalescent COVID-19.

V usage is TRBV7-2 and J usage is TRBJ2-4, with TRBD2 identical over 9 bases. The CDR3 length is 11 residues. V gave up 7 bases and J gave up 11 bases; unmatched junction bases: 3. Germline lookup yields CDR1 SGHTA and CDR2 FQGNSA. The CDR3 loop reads CASTASGVQYF. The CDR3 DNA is TGTGCCAGCACGGCTAGCGGGGTTCAGTACTTC. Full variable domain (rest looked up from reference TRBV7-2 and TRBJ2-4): GAGVSQSPSNKVTEKGKDVELRCDPISGHTALYWYRQSLGQGLEFLIYFQGNSAPDKSGLPSDRFSAERTGGSVSTLTIQRTQQEDSAVYLCASTASGVQYFGAGTRLSVL.

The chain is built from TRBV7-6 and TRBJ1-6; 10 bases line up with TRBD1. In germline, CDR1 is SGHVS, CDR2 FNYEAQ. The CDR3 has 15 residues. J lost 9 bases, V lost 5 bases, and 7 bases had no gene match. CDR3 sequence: CASSPLTGGSSPLHF. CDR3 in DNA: TGTGCCAGCAGCCCCCTGACAGGGGGCAGTTCACCCCTCCACTTT.

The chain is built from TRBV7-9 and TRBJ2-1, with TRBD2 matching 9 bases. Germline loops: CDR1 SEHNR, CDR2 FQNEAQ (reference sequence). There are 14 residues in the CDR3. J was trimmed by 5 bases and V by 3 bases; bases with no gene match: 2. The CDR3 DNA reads TGTGCCAGCAGCTTCGGGACTAGCCACAATGAGCAGTTCTTC. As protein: CASSFGTSHNEQFF.

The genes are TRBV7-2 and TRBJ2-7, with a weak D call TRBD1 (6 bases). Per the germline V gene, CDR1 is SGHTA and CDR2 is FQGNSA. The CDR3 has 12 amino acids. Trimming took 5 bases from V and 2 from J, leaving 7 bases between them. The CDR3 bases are TGTGCCAGCAGCCCAGGGGCCTACGAGCAGTACTTC. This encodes CASSPGAYEQYF.

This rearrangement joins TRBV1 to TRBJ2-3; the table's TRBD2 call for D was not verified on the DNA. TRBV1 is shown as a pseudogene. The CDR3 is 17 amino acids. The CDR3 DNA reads TGCACCAGCAGCCAAGGGACCACTAGCGATAACACAGATACGCAGTATTTT. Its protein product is CTSSQGTTSDNTDTQYF.

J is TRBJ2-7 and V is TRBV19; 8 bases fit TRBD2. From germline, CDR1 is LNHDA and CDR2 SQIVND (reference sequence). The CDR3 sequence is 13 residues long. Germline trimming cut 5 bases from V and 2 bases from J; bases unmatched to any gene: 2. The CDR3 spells CASSVSGAYEQYF. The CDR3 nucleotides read TGTGCCAGTAGTGTTAGCGGGGCCTACGAGCAGTACTTC.

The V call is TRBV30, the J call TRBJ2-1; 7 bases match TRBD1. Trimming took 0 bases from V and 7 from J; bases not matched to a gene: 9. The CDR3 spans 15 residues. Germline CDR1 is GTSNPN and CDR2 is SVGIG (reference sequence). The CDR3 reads CAWSVPQGVVNEQFF. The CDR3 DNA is TGTGCCTGGAGTGTACCTCAGGGGGTCGTGAATGAGCAGTTCTTC.

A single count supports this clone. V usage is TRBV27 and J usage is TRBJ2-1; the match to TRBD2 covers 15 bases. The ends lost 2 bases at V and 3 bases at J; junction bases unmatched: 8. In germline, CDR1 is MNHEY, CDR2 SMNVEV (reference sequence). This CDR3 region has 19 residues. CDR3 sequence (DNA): TGTGCCAGCAGTTTACGGACTAGCGGGAGGGCCCTCAACTACAATGAGCAGTTCTTC. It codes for CASSLRTSGRALNYNEQFF.

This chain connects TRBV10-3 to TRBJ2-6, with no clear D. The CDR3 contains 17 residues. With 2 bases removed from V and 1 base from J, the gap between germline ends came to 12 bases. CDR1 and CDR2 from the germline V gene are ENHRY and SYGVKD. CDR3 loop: CAISEAIASSGANVLTF. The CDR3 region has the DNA TGTGCCATCAGTGAGGCCATAGCCTCTTCTGGGGCCAACGTCCTGACTTTC.

CDR3: CASSLAVSANSYNEQFF. The CDR3 coding sequence is TGTGCCAGCAGCTTGGCCGTTAGCGCGAACTCCTACAATGAGCAGTTCTTC. This chain joins TRBV5-6 and TRBJ2-1; a weak D match, TRBD2 (5 bases). This CDR3 is 17 amino acids long. The ends were cut back, 0 bases at V and 0 bases at J, with 13 bases in the middle. Germline lookup yields CDR1 SGHDT and CDR2 YYEEEE.

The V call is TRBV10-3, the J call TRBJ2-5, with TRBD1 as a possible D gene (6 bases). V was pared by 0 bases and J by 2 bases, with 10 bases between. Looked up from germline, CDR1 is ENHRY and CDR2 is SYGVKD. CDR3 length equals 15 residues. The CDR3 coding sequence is TGTGCCATCAGTGAGTCGGACAGTATTCAAGAGACCCAGTACTTC. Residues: CAISESDSIQETQYF.

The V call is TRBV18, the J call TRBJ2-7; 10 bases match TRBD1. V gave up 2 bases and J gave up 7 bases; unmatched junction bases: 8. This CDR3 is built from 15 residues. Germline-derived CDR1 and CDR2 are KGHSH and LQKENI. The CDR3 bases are TGTGCCAGCTCACCAGCGGGGACAGGGGTAATAGAGCAGTACTTC. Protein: CASSPAGTGVIEQYF.

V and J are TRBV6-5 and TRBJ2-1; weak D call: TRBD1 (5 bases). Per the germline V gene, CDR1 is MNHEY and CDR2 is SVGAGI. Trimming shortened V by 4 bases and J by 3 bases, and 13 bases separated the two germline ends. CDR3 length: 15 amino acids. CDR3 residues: CASSLGVSYYNEQFF. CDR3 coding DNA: TGTGCCAGCAGTTTAGGGGTCTCCTACTACAATGAGCAGTTCTTC.

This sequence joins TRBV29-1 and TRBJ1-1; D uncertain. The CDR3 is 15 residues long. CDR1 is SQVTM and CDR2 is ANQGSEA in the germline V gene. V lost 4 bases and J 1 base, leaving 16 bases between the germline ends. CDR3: CSVARGTNPNTEAFF. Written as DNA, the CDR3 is TGCAGCGTTGCCCGGGGAACCAACCCGAACACTGAAGCTTTCTTT.

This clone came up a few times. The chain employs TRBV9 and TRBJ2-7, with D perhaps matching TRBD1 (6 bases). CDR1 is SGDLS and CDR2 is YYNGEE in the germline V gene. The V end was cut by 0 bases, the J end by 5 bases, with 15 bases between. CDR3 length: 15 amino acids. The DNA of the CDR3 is TGTGCCAGCAGCGTAGGCCCAGACAGGCCTCACGAGCAGTACTTC. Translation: CASSVGPDRPHEQYF.

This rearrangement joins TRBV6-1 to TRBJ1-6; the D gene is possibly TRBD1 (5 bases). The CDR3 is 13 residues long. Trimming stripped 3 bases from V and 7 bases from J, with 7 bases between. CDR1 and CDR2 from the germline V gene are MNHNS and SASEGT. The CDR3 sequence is CASSDRENSPLHF. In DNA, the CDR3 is TGTGCCAGCAGTGACAGGGAAAATTCACCCCTCCACTTT.

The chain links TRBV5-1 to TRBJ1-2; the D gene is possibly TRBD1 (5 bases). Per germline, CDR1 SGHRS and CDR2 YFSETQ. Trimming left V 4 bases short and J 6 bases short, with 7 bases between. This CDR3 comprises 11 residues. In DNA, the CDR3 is TGCGCCAGCAGCGGGGGGAATGGCTACACCTTC. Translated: CASSGGNGYTF.

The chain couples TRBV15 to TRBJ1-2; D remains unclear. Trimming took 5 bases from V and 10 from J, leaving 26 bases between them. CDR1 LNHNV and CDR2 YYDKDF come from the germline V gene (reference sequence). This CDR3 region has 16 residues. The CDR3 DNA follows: TGTGCCACCAGCCCAGCTTCTTCTGCCGGGAGCGGAGTCTACACCTTC. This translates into CATSPASSAGSGVYTF.

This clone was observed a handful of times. CDR3 in DNA: TGTGCCAGCAGTCCAAGGACAGGGAGGAATTCACCCCTCCACTTT. This encodes CASSPRTGRNSPLHF. The chain joins TRBV6-5 to TRBJ1-6, with 8 bases fitting TRBD1. The J segment lost 7 bases and the V segment lost 5 bases, leaving 7 bases of the junction unmatched. Germline CDR1 is MNHEY and CDR2 is SVGAGI. The CDR3 is made up of 15 amino acids.

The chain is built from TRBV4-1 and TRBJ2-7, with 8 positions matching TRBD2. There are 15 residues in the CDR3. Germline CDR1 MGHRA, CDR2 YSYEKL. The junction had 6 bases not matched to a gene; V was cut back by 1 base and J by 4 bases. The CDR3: CASSQVGVAGYEQYF. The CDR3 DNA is TGCGCCAGCAGCCAAGTTGGGGTAGCGGGATACGAGCAGTACTTC.

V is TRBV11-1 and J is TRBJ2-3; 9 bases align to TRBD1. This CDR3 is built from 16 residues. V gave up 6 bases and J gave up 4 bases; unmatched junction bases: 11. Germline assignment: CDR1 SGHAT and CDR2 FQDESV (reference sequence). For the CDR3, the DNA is TGTGCCAGCAGTCCTAGGACAGGGGTTATGTCAGATACGCAGTATTTT. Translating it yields CASSPRTGVMSDTQYF.